This TCR beta chain comes out of a study of T-cell reconstitution after alpha-beta-depleted transplantation in children. This clonotype has more than one count but fewer than ten. It was with unique molecular identifiers that the TCRbeta library was prepared. TCRdb re-analysed the PCR reads in MiXCR, keeping a single row per CDR3 protein. The data show about 360,000 distinct CDR3 sequences, about an eighth seen once. Per the germline V gene, CDR1 is SGHRS and CDR2 is YFSETQ. The CDR3 consists of 13 residues. With 0 bases removed from V and 5 bases from J, the gap between germline ends came to 5 bases.

This receptor was obtained from a human donor who donated a stem cell graft to a child with Fanconi anemia. This chain connects TRBV5-1 to TRBJ2-2; unclear D gene. The sample in question was PBMCs, obtained from the stem cell graft. CDR3 bases: TGCGCCAGCAGCTTGGGTAAAACCGGGGAGCTGTTTTTT. Protein sequence: CASSLGKTGELFF.